This T cell receptor beta chain originates from a study of T-cell memory formation after mild COVID-19 (dated by TCRdb to the early 2020s). Turning to the overall study: Most TCR sequence clusters were specific to one of the two donors. In a couple of donors, T-cell clones that expanded and contracted after mild COVID-19 were tracked by sequencing TCRalpha and TCRbeta repertoires over time. Two young, previously healthy adult volunteers, one female and one male, were included in the cohort. On the study overall, not on this receptor specifically: Contracting CD4+ clones were found mainly in CM and EM memory subsets, while CD8+ clones were enriched in EMRA. The study covered only a couple of mild cases, and larger cohorts including severe cases with pre-infection samples were considered necessary. Some responding clones were detected in pre-infection memory, which suggested that pre-existing cross-reactive memory T cells had joined the SARS-CoV-2 response. Clones that contracted from day 15 to 85 showed balanced CD4/CD8 phenotypes, whereas a second wave of clones that expanded from day 15 to 37 leaned towards CD4+. Whether the second-wave clones peaking on day 37 were SARS-CoV-2 specific was not confirmed.

This clonotype was detected a few times. What antigen it recognizes has not been identified. Base-call qualities are not available, and no considerably larger clone is one nucleotide away. The run used an Illumina NovaSeq 6000. cDNA libraries for TCRalpha and TCRbeta were prepared by 5'RACE using constant-segment primers, with sample barcodes and unique molecular identifiers added. Trizol reagent was used to extract RNA from every sample. Amplification of the libraries took two PCR steps, and the second step added a second sample barcode plus Illumina TruSeq adapters. Sequencing of the libraries was done on an Illumina NovaSeq, producing 2 x 150 bp paired-end reads. The published analysis was carried out like this. The reads were demultiplexed and collapsed into UMI-guided consensus sequences using migec v1.2.7. Using mixcr v2.1.11, UMI consensuses were aligned to TRA and TRB V and J templates and then assembled into clonotypes. A clonotype was counted as expanded or contracted only when both edgeR and NoisET called the clonotype significant, with the noise models trained on biological replicates. For edgeR calls, a false discovery rate-adjusted p below 0.01 and a log2 fold-change threshold of 1 were applied. As an exploratory analysis of dynamics, max-normalized trajectories of the 1000 most abundant clonotypes were examined by PCA with hierarchical clustering. Separately sequenced CD4+ and CD8+ repertoires were used to assign the CD4 or CD8 phenotype of responding clones. TCRdb reprocessing: public reads trimmed at Q25 with fastp, clones called with MiXCR, in-frame beta chains kept. Rows with a matching CDR3 protein are joined into one entry that keeps the most common DNA and genes. The V and J calls reflect TCRdb's pipeline rather than the authors' work. This sample comprises approximately 34,000 distinct CDR3 sequences, about 7.7% of them detected only once. The top ten hold around 30% of the sample.

For this chain, trimming is 3 bases at the V end and 9 bases at the J end, and the number of junction bases without a gene match is 23. The CDR3 sequence holds 18 residues, the cysteine and phenylalanine included. Just the 54-base CDR3 DNA is kept, in frame starting at base 1. The CDR1 and CDR2 encoded by the germline V gene (reference sequence) are DFQATT and SNEGSKA. Ficoll-Paque density gradient centrifugation was the method used to isolate PBMCs. Sequenced material: PBMCs or a T cell subset sorted from them (not recorded which). The sequence came from a man younger than 30 who had mild COVID-19 (a few samples of this study predate the infection). The sample titles of this study are shuffled in the database, so cell type and time point are left out; the donor was told from shared clones. The rearranged chain carries TRBV20-1 and TRBJ2-1; 7 central nucleotides agree with TRBD1. CDR3 protein: CSARALLGQAFFKTEQFF. Read as DNA, the sequence is TGCAGTGCTAGGGCCCTCCTAGGACAGGCCTTTTTCAAGACTGAGCAGTTCTTC.